Listed below are T cell receptor beta chains from one sample, sequenced in a study of T-cell reconstitution after alpha-beta-depleted transplantation in children. TCRdb analysed the PCR reads with MiXCR anew, one entry per CDR3 protein. This sample has 45,000 or so distinct CDR3 sequences, with 40% to 60% found just once. Sequencing was performed on peripheral blood, taken before TCRalphabeta/CD19-depleted stem cell transplant. The source of these receptors is a boy younger than two with SCID, due to receive a stem cell transplant. CDR3s include the opening cysteine and the closing phenylalanine or tryptophan. The order of the fields is J gene, V gene, CDR3 protein.

>TRBJ2-1|TRBV20-1
CSARDLSGGYNEQFF
>TRBJ2-2|TRBV7-2
CASSLALGTGELFF
>TRBJ2-7|TRBV27
CASRGTGNEQYF
>TRBJ1-1|TRBV20-1
CSAWTTSMNTEAFF
>TRBJ2-3|TRBV15
CATSSLWEPGLAWTDTQYF
>TRBJ2-7|TRBV5-4
CASILRGEPHEQYF
>TRBJ1-3|TRBV4-1
CASSQDPGRGNTIYF
>TRBJ2-7|TRBV5-8
CASSLDRDYEQYF
>TRBJ1-2|TRBV10-3
CAISPPGSYGYTF
>TRBJ2-3|TRBV7-2
CASKLSGGITDTQYF
>TRBJ1-1|TRBV5-1
CATSRQGGSSGEAFF
>TRBJ1-1|TRBV4-3
CASSQGTEAFF
>TRBJ2-2|TRBV20-1
CSASTGGLTGELFF
>TRBJ2-7|TRBV20-1
CSARAEPGTRRSYEQYF
>TRBJ2-3|TRBV12-3/TRBV12-4
CASSWTSGAPDTQYF
>TRBJ2-5|TRBV7-2
CASSLQRGPQETQYF
>TRBJ2-1|TRBV4-1
CASSQDRGQGSNEQFF
>TRBJ2-3|TRBV12-3/TRBV12-4
CASSQAPTSTDTQYF
>TRBJ2-5|TRBV15
CATSSRPGAQETQYF
>TRBJ1-1|TRBV20-1
CSATTGTAYMNTEAFF
>TRBJ1-2|TRBV29-1
CSVAGRNYGYTF
>TRBJ2-1|TRBV7-2
CASSARQGGLSIGEQFF
>TRBJ2-5|TRBV20-1
CSATYFRLAEKETQYF
>TRBJ2-3|TRBV6-1
CASRREGSTDTQYF
>TRBJ2-1|TRBV27
CASSLSGQGPYNEQFF
>TRBJ2-3|TRBV6-1
CASSEIAGSTDTQYF
>TRBJ2-7|TRBV7-9
CASSPRLAGVYEQYF
>TRBJ2-1|TRBV20-1
CSARRQSSYNEQFF
>TRBJ2-5|TRBV5-1
CASSPSGQETQYF
>TRBJ2-7|TRBV12-3/TRBV12-4
CASSGLAGGQYRVEQYF
>TRBJ1-2|TRBV6-1
CASSLNGGTGGTKSGYTF
>TRBJ1-6|TRBV5-1
CASSLGDSPGSPLHF
>TRBJ2-6|TRBV6-6
CASFTGANVLTF
>TRBJ2-7|TRBV5-1
CASSSGPFSYEQYF
>TRBJ2-1|TRBV12-3/TRBV12-4
CASSPAADSLLNEQFF
>TRBJ2-5|TRBV7-9
CASSLTLGETQYF
>TRBJ2-1|TRBV11-2
CASSPLSGRYNEQFF
>TRBJ2-3|TRBV29-1
CSVGTSGGVTDTQYF
>TRBJ1-6|TRBV4-1
CASSQDEGGYSSPLHF
>TRBJ1-1|TRBV7-9
CASSFTRGQLNTEAFF
>TRBJ1-1|TRBV4-1
CASSPNTMGRTEAFF
>TRBJ2-7|TRBV20-1
CSATTGTGDYEQYF
>TRBJ2-5|TRBV5-5
CASSLGTGGEETQYF
>TRBJ1-5|TRBV6-2/TRBV6-3
CASSYEKRRAGGYQPQHF
>TRBJ2-7|TRBV4-3
CASSQEYGTGGYEQYF
>TRBJ1-5|TRBV5-6
CASSLRRGRGSNQPQHF
>TRBJ1-1|TRBV7-2
CASSRITGVPNTEAFF
>TRBJ1-4|TRBV27
CASRALGDEKLFF
>TRBJ2-1|TRBV3-1
CASSQGTVTNEQFF